Included here is one TCR beta chain sequence, with context. What it binds is unknown. TCRdb re-derived calls from the reads in MiXCR, one entry per CDR3 protein. The data hold 510,000 or so distinct CDR3 sequences, with about 30% observed a single time. This sample was included in a study of T cell repertoires in cytomegalovirus infection. The wider study: Carrying CMV and the relevant HLA type showed in public TCR beta signatures.

Whole-study findings and limits: Ex vivo responses were dominated by HLA-C-restricted CMV-specific TCR beta clonotypes. The study identified carriers of CMV plus the relevant HLA from cumulative public TCR beta family frequency.

The ends were cut back, 4 bases at V and 3 bases at J, with 9 bases in the middle. Germline assignment: CDR1 LGHDT and CDR2 YNNKEL (reference sequence). This CDR3 has 13 residues. The origin of this receptor is a human donor in good health (CMV status not recorded). Some clones in this sample may be carry-over from other donors' samples. V is TRBV3-1 and J is TRBJ1-1; D not resolved. Input material: PBMCs. CDR3 sequence (DNA): TGTGCCAGCAGCCGGCGGGAGGACACTGAAGCTTTCTTT. Protein: CASSRREDTEAFF.